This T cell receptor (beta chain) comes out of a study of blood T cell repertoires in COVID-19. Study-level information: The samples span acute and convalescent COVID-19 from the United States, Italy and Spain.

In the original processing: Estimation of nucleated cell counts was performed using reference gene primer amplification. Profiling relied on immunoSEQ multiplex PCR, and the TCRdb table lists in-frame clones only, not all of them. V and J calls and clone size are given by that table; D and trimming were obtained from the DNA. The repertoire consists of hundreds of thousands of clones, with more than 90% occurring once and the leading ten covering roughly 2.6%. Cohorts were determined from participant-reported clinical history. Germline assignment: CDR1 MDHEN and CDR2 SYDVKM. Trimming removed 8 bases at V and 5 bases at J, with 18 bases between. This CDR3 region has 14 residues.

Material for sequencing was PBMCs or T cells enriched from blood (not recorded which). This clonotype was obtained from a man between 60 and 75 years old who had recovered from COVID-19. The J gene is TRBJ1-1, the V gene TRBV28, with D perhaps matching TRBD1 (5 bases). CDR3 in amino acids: CASLTIAGGTEAFF. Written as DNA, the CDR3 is TGTGCCAGCCTTACCATCGCGGGGGGGACTGAAGCTTTCTTT. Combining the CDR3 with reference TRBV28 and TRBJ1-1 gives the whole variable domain DVKVTQSSRYLVKRTGEKVFLECVQDMDHENMFWYRQDPGLGLRLIYFSYDVKMKEKGDIPEGYSVSREKKERFSLILESASTNQTSMYLCASLTIAGGTEAFFGQGTRLTVV.